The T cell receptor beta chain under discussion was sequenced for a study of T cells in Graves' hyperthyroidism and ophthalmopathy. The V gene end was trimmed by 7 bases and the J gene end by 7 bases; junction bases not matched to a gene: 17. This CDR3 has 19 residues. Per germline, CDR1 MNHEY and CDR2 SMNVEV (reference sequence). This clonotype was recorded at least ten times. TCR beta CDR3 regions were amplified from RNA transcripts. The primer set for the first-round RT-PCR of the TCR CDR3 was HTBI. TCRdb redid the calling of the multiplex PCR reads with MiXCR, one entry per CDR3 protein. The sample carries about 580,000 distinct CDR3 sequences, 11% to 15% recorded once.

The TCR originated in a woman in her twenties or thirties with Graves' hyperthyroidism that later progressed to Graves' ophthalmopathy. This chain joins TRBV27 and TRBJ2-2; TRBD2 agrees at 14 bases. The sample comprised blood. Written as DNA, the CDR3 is TGTGCCAGCACCTTTATCCCCTCGACTAGCGGGAGGGCCAACGGGGAGCTGTTTTTT. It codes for CASTFIPSTSGRANGELFF.